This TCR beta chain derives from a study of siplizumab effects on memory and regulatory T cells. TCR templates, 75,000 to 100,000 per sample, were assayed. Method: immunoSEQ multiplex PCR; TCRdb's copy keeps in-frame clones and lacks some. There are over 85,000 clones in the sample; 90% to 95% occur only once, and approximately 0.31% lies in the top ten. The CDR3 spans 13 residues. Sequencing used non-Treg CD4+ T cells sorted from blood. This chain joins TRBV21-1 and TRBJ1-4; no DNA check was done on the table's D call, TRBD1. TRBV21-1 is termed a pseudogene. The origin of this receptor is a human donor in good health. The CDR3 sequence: CASSKVWTKKLFF. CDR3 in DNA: TGTGCCAGCAGCAAAGTGTGGACAAAAAAACTGTTTTTT.